One sample yielded the 6 T cell receptor beta chains listed below, sequenced in a study of T cells in Graves' hyperthyroidism and ophthalmopathy (dated by TCRdb to the late 2010s). Libraries were prepared through multiplex PCR. Instrument used: Illumina HiSeq 2000. Amplification of TCR beta CDR3 regions was carried out from RNA transcripts. For the first round of RT-PCR on the TCR CDR3, the HTBI primer set was used together with the Qiagen OneStep RT-PCR kit. The raw public reads went through TCRdb reprocessing: fastp at Q25, MiXCR clone calling, in-frame beta chains kept. Every CDR3 protein is listed once, alongside the most common genes and DNA of its rows. The sample records around 300,000 distinct CDR3 sequences, roughly 22% of which are singletons. The ten largest clones take up 50% to 75% of the sample. The sample was blood. Every receptor here comes from a man aged 25 to 40 with Graves' ophthalmopathy.

Ten or more counts support this clonotype. The V call is TRBV27, the J call TRBJ2-3; D is undetermined. The CDR3 length is 13 residues. Germline V lookup: CDR1 MNHEY, CDR2 SMNVEV (reference sequence). The V and J ends lost 5 bases and 0 bases respectively, with 6 bases between them. This CDR3 reads CASSVYSTDTQYF. DNA of the CDR3: TGTGCCAGCAGTGTCTACAGCACAGATACGCAGTATTTT.

The genes are TRBV5-1 and TRBJ2-7; D may be TRBD1 or TRBD2 (6 bases each). V was clipped by 0 bases and J by 0 bases, with 13 bases between them. Germline values: CDR1 SGHRS, CDR2 YFSETQ. This CDR3 is 16 amino acids long. This chain's CDR3 is CASSLAGGGSSYEQYF. The DNA for the CDR3 is TGCGCCAGCAGCTTGGCCGGAGGGGGTAGCTCCTACGAGCAGTACTTC.

This clonotype was recorded many times. V gene TRBV5-1 combines with J gene TRBJ2-2; the D is unclear. This CDR3 comprises 13 residues. Germline CDR1 SGHRS, CDR2 YFSETQ. V was pared by 0 bases and J by 6 bases, with 6 bases between. The CDR3 loop reads CASSLVGAGELFF. The CDR3 nucleotides read TGCGCCAGCAGCTTGGTTGGGGCCGGGGAGCTGTTTTTT.

This clonotype was counted ten times or more. The chain recombines TRBV5-1 with TRBJ2-1, with D hard to call. The V end lost 3 bases, the J end lost 1 base, and 8 bases lay between the germline ends. Germline V gene sequence: CDR1 SGHRS, CDR2 YFSETQ. This CDR3 spans 14 amino acids. The CDR3 loop reads CASSSYVSYNEQFF. Written as DNA, the CDR3 is TGCGCCAGCAGCTCATACGTGTCCTACAATGAGCAGTTCTTC.

This clonotype appeared many times. The chain joins TRBV3-1 to TRBJ2-1; D is undetermined. The CDR3 totals 12 residues. Germline CDR1 is LGHDT and CDR2 is YNNKEL (reference sequence). Trimming removed 6 bases at V and 5 bases at J, with 8 bases between. The DNA of the CDR3 is TGTGCCAGCAGGCGAAATAACAATGAGCAGTTCTTC. It specifies CASRRNNNEQFF.

V gene TRBV5-1 combines with J gene TRBJ2-7; D remains unclear. The V end lost 0 bases, the J end lost 2 bases, and 9 bases lay between the germline ends. The CDR3 extends over 14 amino acids. Germline V CDR1 and CDR2: SGHRS, YFSETQ. CDR3 protein: CASSLDGAPYEQYF. Here the CDR3 DNA reads TGCGCCAGCAGCTTGGATGGTGCCCCCTACGAGCAGTACTTC.